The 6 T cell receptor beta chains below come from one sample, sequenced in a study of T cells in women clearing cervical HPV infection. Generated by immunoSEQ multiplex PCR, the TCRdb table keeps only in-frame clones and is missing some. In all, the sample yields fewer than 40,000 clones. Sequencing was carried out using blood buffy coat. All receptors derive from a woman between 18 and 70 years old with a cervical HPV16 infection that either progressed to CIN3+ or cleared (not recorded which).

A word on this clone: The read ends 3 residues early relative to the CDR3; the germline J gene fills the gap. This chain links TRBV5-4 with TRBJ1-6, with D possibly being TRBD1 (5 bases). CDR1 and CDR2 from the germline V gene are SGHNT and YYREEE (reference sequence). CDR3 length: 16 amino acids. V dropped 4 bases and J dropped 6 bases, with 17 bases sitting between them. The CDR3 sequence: CASSVPFRAGNSPLHF. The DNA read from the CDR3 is TGTGCCAGCAGCGTCCCGTTCAGGGCTGGTAATTCACCC.

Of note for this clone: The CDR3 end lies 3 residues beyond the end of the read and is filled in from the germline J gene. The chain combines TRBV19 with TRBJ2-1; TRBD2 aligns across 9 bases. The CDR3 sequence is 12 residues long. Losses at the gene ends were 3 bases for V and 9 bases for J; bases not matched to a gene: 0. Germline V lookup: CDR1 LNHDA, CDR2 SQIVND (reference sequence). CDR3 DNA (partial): TGTGCCAGTAGTATTAGCGGGGGTGAG. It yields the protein CASSISGGE. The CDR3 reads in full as CASSISGGEQFF.

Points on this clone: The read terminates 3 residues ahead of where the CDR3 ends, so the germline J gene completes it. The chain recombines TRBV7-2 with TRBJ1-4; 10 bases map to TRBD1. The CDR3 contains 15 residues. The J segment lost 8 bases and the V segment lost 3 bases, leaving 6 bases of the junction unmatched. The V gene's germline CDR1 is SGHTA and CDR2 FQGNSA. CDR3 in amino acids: CASSFWDRGGEKLFF. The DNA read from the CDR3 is TGTGCCAGCAGCTTCTGGGACAGGGGAGGGGAAAAA.

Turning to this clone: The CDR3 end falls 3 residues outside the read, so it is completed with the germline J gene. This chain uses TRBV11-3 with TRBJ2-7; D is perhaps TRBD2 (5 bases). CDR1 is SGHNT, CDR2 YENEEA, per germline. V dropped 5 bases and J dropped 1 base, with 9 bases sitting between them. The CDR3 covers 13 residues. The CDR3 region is CASSPGGSYEQYF. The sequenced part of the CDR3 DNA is TGTGCCAGCAGCCCAGGAGGATCCTACGAG.

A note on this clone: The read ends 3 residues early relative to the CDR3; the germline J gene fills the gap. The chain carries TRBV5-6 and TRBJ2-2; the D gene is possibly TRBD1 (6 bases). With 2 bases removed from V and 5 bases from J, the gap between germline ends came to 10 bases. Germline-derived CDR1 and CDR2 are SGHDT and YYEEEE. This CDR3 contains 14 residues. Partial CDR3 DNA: TGTGCCAGCAGCTTCGACACAGGGACCGGGGAG. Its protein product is CASSFDTGTGE. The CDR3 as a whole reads CASSFDTGTGELFF.

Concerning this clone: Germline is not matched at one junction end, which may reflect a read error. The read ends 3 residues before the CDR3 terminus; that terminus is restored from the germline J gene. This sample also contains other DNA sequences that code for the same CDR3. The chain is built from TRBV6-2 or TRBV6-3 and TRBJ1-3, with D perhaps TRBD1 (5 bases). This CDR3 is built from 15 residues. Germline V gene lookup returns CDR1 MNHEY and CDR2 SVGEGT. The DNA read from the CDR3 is TGTGCCAGCAGTCCCTGGGACTTATCTGGAAACACT. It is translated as CASSPWDLSGNT. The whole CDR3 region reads CASSPWDLSGNTIYF.